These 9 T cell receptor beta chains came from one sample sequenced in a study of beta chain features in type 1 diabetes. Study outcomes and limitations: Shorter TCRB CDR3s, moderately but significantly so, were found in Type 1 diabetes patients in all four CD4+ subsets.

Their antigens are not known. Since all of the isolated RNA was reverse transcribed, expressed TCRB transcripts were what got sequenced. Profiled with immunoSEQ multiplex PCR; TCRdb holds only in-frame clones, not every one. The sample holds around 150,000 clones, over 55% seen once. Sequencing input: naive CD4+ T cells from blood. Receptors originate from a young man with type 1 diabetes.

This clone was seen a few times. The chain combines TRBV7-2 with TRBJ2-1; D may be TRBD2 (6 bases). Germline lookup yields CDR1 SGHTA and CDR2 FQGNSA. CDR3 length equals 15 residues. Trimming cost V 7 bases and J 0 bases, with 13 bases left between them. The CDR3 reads CASTMSGPSYNEQFF. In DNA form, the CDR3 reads TGTGCCAGCACCATGAGCGGGCCCTCCTACAATGAGCAGTTCTTC. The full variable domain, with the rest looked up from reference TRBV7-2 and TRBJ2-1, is GAGVSQSPSNKVTEKGKDVELRCDPISGHTALYWYRQSLGQGLEFLIYFQGNSAPDKSGLPSDRFSAERTGGSVSTLTIQRTQQEDSAVYLCASTMSGPSYNEQFFGPGTRLTVL.

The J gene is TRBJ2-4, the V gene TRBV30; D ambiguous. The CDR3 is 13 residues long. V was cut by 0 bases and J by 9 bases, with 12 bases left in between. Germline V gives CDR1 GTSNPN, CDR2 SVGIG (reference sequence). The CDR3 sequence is CAWSVGSPAIQYF. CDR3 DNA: TGTGCCTGGAGTGTCGGCAGCCCCGCCATTCAGTACTTC.

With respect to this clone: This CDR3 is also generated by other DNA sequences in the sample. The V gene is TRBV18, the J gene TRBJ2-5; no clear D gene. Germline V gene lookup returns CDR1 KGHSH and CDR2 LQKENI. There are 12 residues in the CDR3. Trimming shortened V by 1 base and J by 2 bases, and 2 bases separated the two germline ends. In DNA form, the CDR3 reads TGTGCCAGCTCACCACTTCAAGAGACCCAGTACTTC. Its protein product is CASSPLQETQYF. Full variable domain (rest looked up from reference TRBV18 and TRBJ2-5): NAGVMQNPRHLVRRRGQEARLRCSPMKGHSHVYWYRQLPEEGLKFMVYLQKENIIDESGMPKERFSAEFPKEGPSILRIQQVVRGDSAAYFCASSPLQETQYFGPGTRLLVL.

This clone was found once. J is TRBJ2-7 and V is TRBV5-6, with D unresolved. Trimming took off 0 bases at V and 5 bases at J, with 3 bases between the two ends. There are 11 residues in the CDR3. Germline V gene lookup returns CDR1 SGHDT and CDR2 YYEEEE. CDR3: CASSLADEQYF. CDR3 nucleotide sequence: TGTGCCAGCAGCTTGGCCGACGAGCAGTACTTC.

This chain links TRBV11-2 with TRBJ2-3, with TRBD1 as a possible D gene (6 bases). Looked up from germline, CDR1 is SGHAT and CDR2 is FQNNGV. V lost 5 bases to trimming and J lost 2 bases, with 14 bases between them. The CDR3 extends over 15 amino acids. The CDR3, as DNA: TGTGCCAGCAGCCCGTACGACAGGATCACAGATACGCAGTATTTT. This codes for CASSPYDRITDTQYF.

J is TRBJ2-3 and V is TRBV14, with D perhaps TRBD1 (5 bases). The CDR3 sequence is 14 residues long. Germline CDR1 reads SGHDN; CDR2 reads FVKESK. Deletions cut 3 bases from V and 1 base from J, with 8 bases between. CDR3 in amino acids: CASSQFRGTDTQYF. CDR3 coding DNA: TGTGCCAGCAGCCAGTTCAGGGGCACAGATACGCAGTATTTT. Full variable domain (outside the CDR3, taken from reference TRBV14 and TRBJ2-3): EAGVTQFPSHSVIEKGQTVTLRCDPISGHDNLYWYRRVMGKEIKFLLHFVKESKQDESGMPNNRFLAERTGGTYSTLKVQPAELEDSGVYFCASSQFRGTDTQYFGPGTRLTVL.

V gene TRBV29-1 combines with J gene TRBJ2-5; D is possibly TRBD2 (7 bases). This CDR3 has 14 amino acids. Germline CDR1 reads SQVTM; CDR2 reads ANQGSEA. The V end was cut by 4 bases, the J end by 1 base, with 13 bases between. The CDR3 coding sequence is TGCAGCGTTGTCCCGGGGGGCTCCCAAGAGACCCAGTACTTC. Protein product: CSVVPGGSQETQYF.

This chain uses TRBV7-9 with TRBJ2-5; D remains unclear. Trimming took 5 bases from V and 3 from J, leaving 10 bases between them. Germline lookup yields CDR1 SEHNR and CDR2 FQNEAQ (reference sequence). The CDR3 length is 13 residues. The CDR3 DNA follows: TGTGCCAGCAGCCGCGGCTGGGAAGAGACCCAGTACTTC. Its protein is CASSRGWEETQYF.

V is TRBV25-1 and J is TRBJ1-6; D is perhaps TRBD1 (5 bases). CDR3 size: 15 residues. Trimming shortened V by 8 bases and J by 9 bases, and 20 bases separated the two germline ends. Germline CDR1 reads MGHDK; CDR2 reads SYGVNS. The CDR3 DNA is TGTGCCAGCGGGGCCCAAAGCTTCGGGATTTCACCCCTCCACTTT. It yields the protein CASGAQSFGISPLHF.